A single T cell receptor beta chain is shown here with its context. As yet, its antigen is unknown. V was cut by 5 bases and J by 5 bases, with 22 bases left in between. Germline-derived CDR1 and CDR2 are MNHEY and SMNVEV (reference sequence). The CDR3 extends over 16 amino acids. The entry originates in a study of graft-versus-host responses after intestinal transplantation. On the study more broadly: Multivisceral, liver-intestinal, or isolated intestinal grafts went to recipients. All recipients got anti-thymocyte globulin induction, then tacrolimus and steroids for 2 to 4 years. Study results and caveats: An association linked early post-transplant HvG declines with peak circulating GvH clone levels.

Produced via immunoSEQ multiplex PCR; TCRdb's table is partial and in-frame only. The data contain approximately 80,000 clones, roughly nine tenths of them singletons. The source material was unstimulated CD4+ T cells sorted from spleen or lymph node cells, sampled before intestinal transplant. The sequence was obtained from a human donor who received an intestinal transplant. The chain recombines TRBV27 with TRBJ2-7, with a possible D match to TRBD1 (6 bases). The CDR3 spells CASSAKLPGVGHEQYF. In nucleotides, the CDR3 is TGTGCCAGCAGTGCTAAGCTCCCAGGGGTAGGGCACGAGCAGTACTTC.